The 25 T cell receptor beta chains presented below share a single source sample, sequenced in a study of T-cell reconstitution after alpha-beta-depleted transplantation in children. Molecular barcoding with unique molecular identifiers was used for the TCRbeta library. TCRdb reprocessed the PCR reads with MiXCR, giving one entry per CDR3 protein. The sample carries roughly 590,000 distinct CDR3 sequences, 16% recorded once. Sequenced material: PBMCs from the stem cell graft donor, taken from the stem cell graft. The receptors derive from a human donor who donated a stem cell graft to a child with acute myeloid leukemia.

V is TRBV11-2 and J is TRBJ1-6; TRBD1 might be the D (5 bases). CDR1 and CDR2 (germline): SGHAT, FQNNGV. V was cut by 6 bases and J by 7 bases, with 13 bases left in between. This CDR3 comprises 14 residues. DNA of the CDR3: TGTGCCAGCAGGGGGGGGGTCGGGAATTCACCCCTCCACTTT. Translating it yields CASRGGVGNSPLHF.

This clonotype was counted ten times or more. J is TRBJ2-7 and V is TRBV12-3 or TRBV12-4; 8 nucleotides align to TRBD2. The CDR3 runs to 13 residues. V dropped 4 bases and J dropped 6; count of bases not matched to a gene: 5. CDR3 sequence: CASSSGGRGEQYF. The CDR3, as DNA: TGTGCCAGCAGTTCGGGGGGGAGGGGCGAGCAGTACTTC.

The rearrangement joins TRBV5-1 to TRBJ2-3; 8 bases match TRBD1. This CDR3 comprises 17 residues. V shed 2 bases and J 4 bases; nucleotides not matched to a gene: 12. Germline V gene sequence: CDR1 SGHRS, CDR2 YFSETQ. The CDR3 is CASSLANRTGRPDTQYF. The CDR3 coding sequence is TGCGCCAGCAGCTTAGCCAACCGGACAGGGCGCCCAGATACGCAGTATTTT.

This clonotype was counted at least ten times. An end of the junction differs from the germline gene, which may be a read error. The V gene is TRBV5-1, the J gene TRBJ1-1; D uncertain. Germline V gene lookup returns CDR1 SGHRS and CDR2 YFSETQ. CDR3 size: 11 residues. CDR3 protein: CASSGNTEAFF. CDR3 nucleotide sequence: TGTGCCAGCAGTGGGAACACTGAAGCTTTCTTT.

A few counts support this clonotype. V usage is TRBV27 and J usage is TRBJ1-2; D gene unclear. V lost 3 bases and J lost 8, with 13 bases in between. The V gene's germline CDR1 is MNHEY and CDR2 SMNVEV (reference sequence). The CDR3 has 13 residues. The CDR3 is CASSLHLTSGYTF. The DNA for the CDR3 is TGTGCCAGCAGTTTGCACCTTACCTCGGGCTACACCTTC.

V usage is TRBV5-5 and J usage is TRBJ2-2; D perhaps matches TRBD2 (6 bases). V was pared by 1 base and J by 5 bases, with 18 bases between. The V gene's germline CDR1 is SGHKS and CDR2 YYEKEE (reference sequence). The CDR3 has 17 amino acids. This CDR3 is CASSLFTHGGGTGELFF. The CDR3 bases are TGTGCCAGCAGCTTGTTTACCCACGGGGGAGGTACCGGGGAGCTGTTTTTT. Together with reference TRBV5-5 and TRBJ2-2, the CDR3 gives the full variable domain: DAGVTQSPTHLIKTRGQQVTLRCSPISGHKSVSWYQQVLGQGPQFIFQYYEKEERGRGNFPDRFSARQFPNYSSELNVNALLLGDSALYLCASSLFTHGGGTGELFFGEGSRLTVL.

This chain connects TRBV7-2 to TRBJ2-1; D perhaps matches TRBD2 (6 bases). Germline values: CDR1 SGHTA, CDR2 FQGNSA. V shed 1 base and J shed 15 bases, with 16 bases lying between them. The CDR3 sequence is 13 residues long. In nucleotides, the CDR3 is TGTGCCAGCAGCTTAGTTTCGGCGGGAAGACCGTTCTTC. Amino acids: CASSLVSAGRPFF. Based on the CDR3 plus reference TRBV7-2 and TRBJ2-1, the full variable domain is GAGVSQSPSNKVTEKGKDVELRCDPISGHTALYWYRQSLGQGLEFLIYFQGNSAPDKSGLPSDRFSAERTGGSVSTLTIQRTQQEDSAVYLCASSLVSAGRPFFGPGTRLTVL.

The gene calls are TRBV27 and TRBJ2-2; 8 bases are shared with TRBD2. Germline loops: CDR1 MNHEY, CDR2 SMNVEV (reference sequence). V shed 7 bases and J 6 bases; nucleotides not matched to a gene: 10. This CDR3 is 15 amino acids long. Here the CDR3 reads CASTLTGGAAGELFF. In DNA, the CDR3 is TGTGCCAGCACTTTGACGGGGGGGGCCGCCGGGGAGCTGTTTTTT.

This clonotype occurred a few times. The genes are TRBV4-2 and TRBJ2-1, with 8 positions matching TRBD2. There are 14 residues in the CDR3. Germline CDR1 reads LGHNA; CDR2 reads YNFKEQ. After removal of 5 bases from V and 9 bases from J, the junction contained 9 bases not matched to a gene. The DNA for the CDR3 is TGTGCCAGCAGCACGACGGGGGGGCAAGGTGAGCAGTTCTTC. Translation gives CASSTTGGQGEQFF.

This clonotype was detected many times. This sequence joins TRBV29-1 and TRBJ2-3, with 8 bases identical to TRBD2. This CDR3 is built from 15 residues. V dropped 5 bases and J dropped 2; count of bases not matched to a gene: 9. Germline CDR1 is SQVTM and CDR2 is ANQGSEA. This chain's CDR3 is CSVSTAGGNTDTQYF. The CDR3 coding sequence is TGCAGCGTTTCAACGGCGGGGGGTAACACAGATACGCAGTATTTT.

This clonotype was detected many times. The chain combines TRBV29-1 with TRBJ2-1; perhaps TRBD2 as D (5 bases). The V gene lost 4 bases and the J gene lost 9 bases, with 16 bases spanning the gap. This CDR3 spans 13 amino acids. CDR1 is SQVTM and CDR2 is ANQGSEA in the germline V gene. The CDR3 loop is CSVGFGRAGEQFF. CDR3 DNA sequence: TGCAGCGTTGGATTCGGGCGGGCGGGTGAGCAGTTCTTC.

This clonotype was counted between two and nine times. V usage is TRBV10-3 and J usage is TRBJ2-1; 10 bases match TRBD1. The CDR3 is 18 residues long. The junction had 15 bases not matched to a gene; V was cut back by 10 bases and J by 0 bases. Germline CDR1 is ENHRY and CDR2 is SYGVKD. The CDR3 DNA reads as TGTGCCACCTATCCCGGGACAGGGGCGCCCCTCTCCTACAATGAGCAGTTCTTC. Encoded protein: CATYPGTGAPLSYNEQFF.

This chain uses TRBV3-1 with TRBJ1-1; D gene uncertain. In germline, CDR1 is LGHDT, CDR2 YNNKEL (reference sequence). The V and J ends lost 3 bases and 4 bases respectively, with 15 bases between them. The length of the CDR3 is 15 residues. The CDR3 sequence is CASSHLIDAGTEAFF. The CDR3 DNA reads TGTGCCAGCAGCCACCTCATCGACGCGGGCACTGAAGCTTTCTTT. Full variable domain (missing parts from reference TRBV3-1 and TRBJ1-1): DTAVSQTPKYLVTQMGNDKSIKCEQNLGHDTMYWYKQDSKKFLKIMFSYNNKELIINETVPNRFSPKSPDKAHLNLHINSLELGDSAVYFCASSHLIDAGTEAFFGQGTRLTVV.

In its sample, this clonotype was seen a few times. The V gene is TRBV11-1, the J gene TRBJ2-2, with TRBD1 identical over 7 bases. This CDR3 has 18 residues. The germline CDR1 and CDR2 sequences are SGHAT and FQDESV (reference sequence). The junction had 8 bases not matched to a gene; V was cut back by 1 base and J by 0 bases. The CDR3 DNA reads TGTGCCAGCAGCTTAGTCCCGGGGACAGCCGCGAACACCGGGGAGCTGTTTTTT. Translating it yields CASSLVPGTAANTGELFF.

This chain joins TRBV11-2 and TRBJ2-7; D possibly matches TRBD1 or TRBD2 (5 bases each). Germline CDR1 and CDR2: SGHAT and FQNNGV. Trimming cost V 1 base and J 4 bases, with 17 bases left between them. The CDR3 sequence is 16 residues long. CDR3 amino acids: CASSLAPGTPRYEQYV. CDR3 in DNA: TGTGCCAGCAGCTTAGCCCCCGGGACGCCGCGTTACGAGCAGTACGTC.

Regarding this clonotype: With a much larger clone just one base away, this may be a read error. In DNA, the CDR3 is TGCAGTGCTAGAGATCCCCGGGTTTCGGAGACCCAGTACTTC. This gives the protein CSARDPRVSETQYF. This chain connects TRBV20-1 to TRBJ2-5; D remains unclear. Germline loops: CDR1 DFQATT, CDR2 SNEGSKA (reference sequence). The CDR3 is made up of 14 amino acids. Between the trimmed V and J ends, which lost 0 bases and 5 bases, there was a span of 13 bases.

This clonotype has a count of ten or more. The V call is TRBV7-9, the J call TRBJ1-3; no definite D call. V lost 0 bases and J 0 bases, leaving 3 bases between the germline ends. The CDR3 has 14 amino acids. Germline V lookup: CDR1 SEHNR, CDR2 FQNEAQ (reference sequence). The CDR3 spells CASSLAGSGNTIYF. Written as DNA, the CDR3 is TGTGCCAGCAGCTTAGCGGGCTCTGGAAACACCATATATTTT.

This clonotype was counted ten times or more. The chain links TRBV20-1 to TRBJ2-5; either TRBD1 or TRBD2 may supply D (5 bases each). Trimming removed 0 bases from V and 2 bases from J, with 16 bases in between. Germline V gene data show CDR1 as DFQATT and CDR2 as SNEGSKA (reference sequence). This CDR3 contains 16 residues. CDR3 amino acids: CSARDLGGRPQETQYF. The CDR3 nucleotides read TGCAGTGCTAGAGATCTTGGGGGTCGGCCTCAAGAGACCCAGTACTTC.

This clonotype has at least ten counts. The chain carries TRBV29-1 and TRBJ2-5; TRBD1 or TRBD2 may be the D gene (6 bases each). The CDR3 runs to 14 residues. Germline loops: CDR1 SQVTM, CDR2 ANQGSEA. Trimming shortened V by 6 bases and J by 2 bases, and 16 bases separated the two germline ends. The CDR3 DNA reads TGCAGCGTCATGAAGGGGGACTTTCAAGAGACCCAGTACTTC. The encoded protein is CSVMKGDFQETQYF.

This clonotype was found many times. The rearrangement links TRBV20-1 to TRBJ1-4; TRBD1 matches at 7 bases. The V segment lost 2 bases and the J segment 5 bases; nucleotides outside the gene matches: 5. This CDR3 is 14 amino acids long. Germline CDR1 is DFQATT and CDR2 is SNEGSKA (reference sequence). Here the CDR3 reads CSARLTGRNEKLFF. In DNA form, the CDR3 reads TGCAGTGCTAGACTGACAGGGCGGAATGAAAAACTGTTTTTT.

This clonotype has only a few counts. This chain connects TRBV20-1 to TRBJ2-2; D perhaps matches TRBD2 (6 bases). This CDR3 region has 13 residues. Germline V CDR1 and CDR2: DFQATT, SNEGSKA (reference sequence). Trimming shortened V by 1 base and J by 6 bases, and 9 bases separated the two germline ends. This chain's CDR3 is CSARAGGSGELFF. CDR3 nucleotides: TGCAGTGCTAGAGCTGGAGGGTCCGGGGAGCTGTTTTTT.

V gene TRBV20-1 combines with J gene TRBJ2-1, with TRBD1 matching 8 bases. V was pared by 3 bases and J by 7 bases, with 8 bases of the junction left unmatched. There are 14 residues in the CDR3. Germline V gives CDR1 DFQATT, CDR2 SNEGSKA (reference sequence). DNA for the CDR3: TGCAGTGCTAGGGAACAGGGGGTGTATAATGAGCAGTTCTTC. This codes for CSAREQGVYNEQFF.

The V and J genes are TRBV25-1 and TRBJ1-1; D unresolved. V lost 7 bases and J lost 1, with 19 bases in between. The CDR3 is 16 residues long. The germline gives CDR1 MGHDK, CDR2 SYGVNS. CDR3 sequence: CASNGRTLEKNTEAFF. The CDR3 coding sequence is TGTGCCAGCAATGGACGCACGCTAGAAAAGAACACTGAAGCTTTCTTT.

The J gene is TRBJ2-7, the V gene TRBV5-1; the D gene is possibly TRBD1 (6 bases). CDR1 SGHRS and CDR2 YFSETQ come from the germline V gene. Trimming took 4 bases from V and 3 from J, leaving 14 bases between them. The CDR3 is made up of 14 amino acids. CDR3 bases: TGCGCCAGCAGCCCCAGACAGGCGGACTACGAGCAGTACTTC. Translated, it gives CASSPRQADYEQYF. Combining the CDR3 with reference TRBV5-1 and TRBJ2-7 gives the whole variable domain KAGVTQTPRYLIKTRGQQVTLSCSPISGHRSVSWYQQTPGQGLQFLFEYFSETQRNKGNFPGRFSGRQFSNSRSEMNVSTLELGDSALYLCASSPRQADYEQYFGPGTRLTVT.

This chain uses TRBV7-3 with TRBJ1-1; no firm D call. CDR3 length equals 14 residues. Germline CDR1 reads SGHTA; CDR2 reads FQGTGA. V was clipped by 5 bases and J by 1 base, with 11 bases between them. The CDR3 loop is CASSTDATNTEAFF. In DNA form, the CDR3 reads TGTGCCAGCAGCACGGACGCCACGAACACTGAAGCTTTCTTT.